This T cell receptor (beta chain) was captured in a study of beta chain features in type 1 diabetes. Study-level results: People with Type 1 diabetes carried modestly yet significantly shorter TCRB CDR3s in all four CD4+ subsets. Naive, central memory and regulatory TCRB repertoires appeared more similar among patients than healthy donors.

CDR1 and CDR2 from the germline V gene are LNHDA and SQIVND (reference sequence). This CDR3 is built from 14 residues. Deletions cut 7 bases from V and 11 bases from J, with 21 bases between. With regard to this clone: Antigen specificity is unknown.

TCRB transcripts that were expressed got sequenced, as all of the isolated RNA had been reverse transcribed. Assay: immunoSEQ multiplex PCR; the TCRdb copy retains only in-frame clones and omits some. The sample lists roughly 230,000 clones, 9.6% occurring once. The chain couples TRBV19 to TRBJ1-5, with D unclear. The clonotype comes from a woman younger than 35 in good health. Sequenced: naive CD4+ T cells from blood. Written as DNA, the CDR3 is TGTGCCAGTACCCGGCGGGTGACGGGAGAAGCCCAGCATTTT. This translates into CASTRRVTGEAQHF.